This entry lists 32 T cell receptor beta chains sequenced from one sample in a study of technical replicates of blood from a handful of donors (dated by TCRdb to 2016 to 2017). The method was the immunoSEQ multiplex PCR assay. TCRdb took over this immuneACCESS table, retaining in-frame rearrangements with V and J assigned. Such tables are incomplete; in checked studies, under half of the missing clones stem from an unresolved V gene, and the remainder is unexplained. The sample has about 70,000 clones on record, approximately 89% of them singletons. The ten most abundant clones make up 4.7% of the sample. Sequencing input: PBMCs. The origin of the receptors is a human donor in good health. Some clones in this sample may be carry-over from other donors' samples.

This rearrangement joins TRBV9 to TRBJ1-1, with 8 bases aligning to TRBD1. Germline values: CDR1 SGDLS, CDR2 YYNGEE. This CDR3 has 15 residues. With V trimmed by 0 bases and J by 9 bases, 10 bases remained unmatched. As DNA, the CDR3 is TGTGCCAGCAGCGTAGAAGACAGGGGAGGAACCCAAGCTTTCTTT. Translating it yields CASSVEDRGGTQAFF.

The chain employs TRBV5-1 and TRBJ1-5; TRBD1 aligns across 8 bases. There are 15 residues in the CDR3. In germline, CDR1 is SGHRS, CDR2 YFSETQ. V shed 0 bases and J 7 bases; nucleotides not matched to a gene: 6. CDR3 DNA: TGCGCCAGCAGCTTGGCCGGGACAGGAGGACAGCCCCAGCATTTT. Protein product: CASSLAGTGGQPQHF.

The chain combines TRBV13 with TRBJ2-1; 7 bases line up with TRBD1. Per germline, CDR1 PRHDT and CDR2 FYEKMQ (reference sequence). The V gene end was trimmed by 6 bases and the J gene end by 2 bases; junction bases not matched to a gene: 7. The length of the CDR3 is 15 residues. CDR3 protein: CASSTYRGTYNEQFF. CDR3 nucleotides: TGTGCCAGCAGTACATACAGGGGAACCTACAATGAGCAGTTCTTC.

The rearrangement joins TRBV18 to TRBJ1-3; D is perhaps TRBD1 (5 bases). The CDR3 loop spans 13 amino acids. The V end lost 9 bases, the J end lost 8 bases, and 17 bases lay between the germline ends. The germline V gene encodes CDR1 KGHSH and CDR2 LQKENI. The CDR3 loop reads CASSAGPRDTIYF. In DNA, the CDR3 is TGTGCCAGTTCTGCCGGACCCAGGGACACCATATATTTT.

This rearrangement joins TRBV7-2 to TRBJ1-5; D is undetermined. The CDR3 spans 13 residues. Germline V gene sequence: CDR1 SGHTA, CDR2 FQGNSA. Trimming cost V 1 base and J 5 bases, with 6 bases left between them. The CDR3 nucleotides read TGTGCCAGCAGCTTAGTACGGGATCAGCCCCAGCATTTT. Its protein is CASSLVRDQPQHF.

The CDR3 sequence: CAISEGTGAYEQYF. In DNA, the CDR3 is TGTGCCATCAGTGAGGGGACAGGGGCCTACGAGCAGTACTTC. This chain joins TRBV10-3 and TRBJ2-7; 10 nucleotides agree with TRBD1. V gave up 2 bases and J gave up 2 bases; unmatched junction bases: 0. Germline assignment: CDR1 ENHRY and CDR2 SYGVKD. This CDR3 is built from 14 residues.

The V gene is TRBV28, the J gene TRBJ1-2; D perhaps matches TRBD1 (5 bases). From germline, CDR1 is MDHEN and CDR2 SYDVKM. This CDR3 has 18 residues. V lost 6 bases to trimming and J lost 0 bases, with 23 bases between them. Written as DNA, the CDR3 is TGTGCCAGCAGCCGGGCGGGTGTGGGGGGAAGCGCTAACTATGGCTACACCTTC. Translated: CASSRAGVGGSANYGYTF.

The rearrangement uses TRBV7-6 and TRBJ2-2, with a possible D match to TRBD1 (5 bases). V was pared by 5 bases and J by 1 base, with 14 bases between. The CDR3 extends over 16 amino acids. CDR1 and CDR2 (germline): SGHVS, FNYEAQ. CDR3 loop: CASSPELGVNTGELFF. The CDR3 bases are TGTGCCAGCAGCCCTGAATTAGGGGTGAACACCGGGGAGCTGTTTTTT.

This chain joins TRBV9 and TRBJ2-2; D gene ambiguous. Trimming left V 2 bases short and J 4 bases short, with 12 bases between. The germline gives CDR1 SGDLS, CDR2 YYNGEE. The CDR3 covers 15 residues. Here the CDR3 DNA reads TGTGCCAGCAGCGTGGGCCAGGTTGGCACCGGGGAGCTGTTTTTT. Its protein is CASSVGQVGTGELFF.

The rearrangement links TRBV4-3 to TRBJ1-2; 7 bases match TRBD1. The V gene's germline CDR1 is LGHNA and CDR2 YSLEER. The CDR3 has 18 residues. J was trimmed by 2 bases and V by 0 bases; bases with no gene match: 12. CDR3 coding DNA: TGCGCCAGCAGCCAAGATAAGGGACAGCCCTCGTCCAACTATGGCTACACCTTC. Translating gives CASSQDKGQPSSNYGYTF.

The CDR3 spells CASSWVGTGLQPQHF. The DNA of the CDR3 is TGTGCCAGCAGCTGGGTCGGGACAGGGCTTCAGCCCCAGCATTTT. The V gene is TRBV5-8, the J gene TRBJ1-5, with 9 positions matching TRBD1. J lost 6 bases, V lost 3 bases, and 7 bases had no gene match. The CDR3 extends over 15 amino acids. Germline values: CDR1 SGHTS, CDR2 YDEGEE.

The chain combines TRBV5-6 with TRBJ2-7; D perhaps matches TRBD2 (7 bases). Trimming took off 4 bases at V and 0 bases at J, with 14 bases between the two ends. The CDR3 length is 15 residues. The germline V gene has CDR1 SGHDT and CDR2 YYEEEE. The CDR3 region is CASSKQGGFSYEQYF. The CDR3 DNA reads as TGTGCCAGCAGCAAACAGGGAGGGTTCTCCTACGAGCAGTACTTC.

This chain links TRBV2 with TRBJ2-7; 13 bases fit TRBD2. V was pared by 5 bases and J by 4 bases, with 8 bases of the junction left unmatched. The CDR3 is made up of 16 amino acids. In germline, CDR1 is SNHLY, CDR2 FYNNEI. The CDR3 nucleotides are TGTGCCAGCAGTACTAGGACTAGCGGGAGCTTGTACGAGCAGTACTTC. It translates to CASSTRTSGSLYEQYF.

The rearrangement links TRBV7-8 to TRBJ2-2; 10 nucleotides align to TRBD2. The germline gives CDR1 SGHVS, CDR2 FQNEAQ. This CDR3 spans 15 amino acids. The V segment lost 6 bases and the J segment 5 bases; nucleotides outside the gene matches: 6. The CDR3: CASRASGSETGELFF. DNA for the CDR3: TGTGCCAGCAGGGCTAGCGGGAGCGAAACCGGGGAGCTGTTTTTT.

The gene calls are TRBV6-5 and TRBJ2-1; weak D call: TRBD2 (6 bases). CDR1 and CDR2 from the germline V gene are MNHEY and SVGAGI. Trimming took off 2 bases at V and 9 bases at J, with 8 bases between the two ends. This CDR3 has 12 amino acids. The CDR3 DNA is TGTGCCAGCAGTTACGGGGGGTTTGAGCAGTTCTTC. Translated: CASSYGGFEQFF.

V is TRBV6-4 and J is TRBJ2-3, with 9 bases lining up with TRBD2. The germline CDR1 and CDR2 sequences are MRHNA and SNTAGT. There are 17 residues in the CDR3. The V segment lost 2 bases and the J segment 4 bases; nucleotides outside the gene matches: 10. The DNA for the CDR3 is TGTGCCAGCAGTGACGGAGCGCGGGGGGGCTCGGCAGATACGCAGTATTTT. As protein: CASSDGARGGSADTQYF.

The chain uses TRBV7-7 and TRBJ2-7; D is unclear. The CDR3 totals 13 residues. Germline loops: CDR1 SSHAT, CDR2 FNYEAQ (reference sequence). Trimming stripped 2 bases from V and 4 bases from J, with 9 bases between. This chain's CDR3 is CASSLWPTYEQYF. As DNA, the CDR3 is TGTGCCAGCAGCTTATGGCCGACTTACGAGCAGTACTTC.

The CDR3 DNA reads as TGTGCCAGTACAAGGGAGGGGGGCCAAGAGACCCAGTACTTC. It is translated as CASTREGGQETQYF. This chain connects TRBV19 to TRBJ2-5, with a tentative D call TRBD2 (7 bases). The V gene lost 7 bases and the J gene lost 1 base, with 13 bases spanning the gap. The CDR3 runs to 14 residues. Germline lookup yields CDR1 LNHDA and CDR2 SQIVND (reference sequence).

The chain has TRBV5-1 and TRBJ2-7, with 9 nucleotides matching TRBD2. The CDR3 length is 18 residues. V shed 4 bases, J shed 5 bases, and the junction held 19 bases outside the gene matches. The germline gives CDR1 SGHRS, CDR2 YFSETQ. The CDR3 DNA reads as TGCGCCAGCAGCGTACAGGGTGGTAGCGGGAGAGGCCCCCACGAGCAGTACTTC. This translates into CASSVQGGSGRGPHEQYF.

The genes are TRBV2 and TRBJ2-3, with 9 bases fitting TRBD1. CDR1 is SNHLY and CDR2 is FYNNEI in the germline V gene. This CDR3 is built from 14 residues. V dropped 6 bases and J dropped 6; count of bases not matched to a gene: 7. CDR3 in amino acids: CASSADRGGDTQYF. The CDR3 DNA reads as TGTGCCAGCAGCGCGGACAGGGGTGGCGATACGCAGTATTTT.

The chain links TRBV5-1 to TRBJ1-2, with D perhaps matching TRBD1 (6 bases). The CDR3 has 15 amino acids. Trimming stripped 2 bases from V and 5 bases from J, with 16 bases between. From germline, CDR1 is SGHRS and CDR2 YFSETQ. The CDR3 sequence is CASSLDRTPAYGYTF. The CDR3 DNA is TGCGCCAGCAGCTTAGACAGGACCCCTGCTTATGGCTACACCTTC.

CDR3 protein: CASSRPTGAEKLFF. Written as DNA, the CDR3 is TGCGCCAGCAGCCGACCGACAGGGGCTGAAAAACTGTTTTTT. This chain links TRBV23-1 with TRBJ1-4, with TRBD1 matching 8 bases. TRBV23-1 carries the ORF label, with uncertain function. This CDR3 has 14 amino acids. With 6 bases clipped from V and 7 bases from J, the junction kept 7 bases outside the gene matches.

In DNA, the CDR3 is TGCAGCGTTGTCGACGGACTAGCGGGTTTATATGAGCAGTTCTTC. It specifies CSVVDGLAGLYEQFF. This chain joins TRBV29-1 and TRBJ2-1; 11 positions match TRBD2. With V trimmed by 4 bases and J by 8 bases, 10 bases remained unmatched. In germline, CDR1 is SQVTM, CDR2 ANQGSEA. The CDR3 runs to 15 residues.

The count of this clone is one. V and J are TRBV21-1 and TRBJ2-2; the D segment call TRBD2 is taken from the table without a DNA check. TRBV21-1 is an annotated pseudogene. This CDR3 spans 17 amino acids. CDR3 in amino acids: CASSKATAGVWAGELFF. The CDR3 coding sequence is TGTGCCAGCAGCAAAGCGACAGCGGGAGTTTGGGCCGGGGAGCTGTTTTTT.

Concerning this clone: This specimen includes other DNA sequences encoding the same CDR3. The rearrangement uses TRBV7-2 and TRBJ2-7; 11 bases map to TRBD2. The CDR3 length is 15 residues. CDR1 and CDR2 (germline): SGHTA, FQGNSA. The trim removed 7 bases at V and 0 bases at J, leaving 5 bases unmatched. CDR3: CASTTGLAGSYEQYF. CDR3 DNA: TGTGCCAGCACTACCGGACTAGCGGGCTCCTACGAGCAGTACTTC.

The chain is built from TRBV6-5 and TRBJ1-1; D gene uncertain. Deletions cut 4 bases from V and 5 bases from J, with 14 bases between. Germline V lookup: CDR1 MNHEY, CDR2 SVGAGI. The CDR3 is made up of 14 amino acids. CDR3 region: CASSFTRVGTEAFF. In nucleotides, the CDR3 is TGTGCCAGCAGTTTTACGAGGGTAGGGACTGAAGCTTTCTTT.

The V gene is TRBV30, the J gene TRBJ1-2; TRBD1 agrees at 10 bases. CDR1 GTSNPN and CDR2 SVGIG come from the germline V gene (reference sequence). CDR3 size: 14 residues. V gave up 0 bases and J gave up 7 bases; unmatched junction bases: 5. The DNA of the CDR3 is TGTGCCTGGAGTGTGGGACAGGGGCGGGGTGGCTACACCTTC. The encoded protein is CAWSVGQGRGGYTF.

This chain uses TRBV7-8 with TRBJ1-2, with 10 bases fitting TRBD1. The V gene's germline CDR1 is SGHVS and CDR2 FQNEAQ. V lost 5 bases, J lost 8 bases, and 8 bases stayed unmatched. The CDR3 loop spans 14 amino acids. CDR3 DNA sequence: TGTGCCAGCAGCCCCCGACAGGGGGCCCTAGGCTACACCTTC. It specifies CASSPRQGALGYTF.

This chain links TRBV4-1 with TRBJ1-1; D remains unclear. CDR1 and CDR2 (germline): MGHRA, YSYEKL. V was shortened by 3 bases and J by 3 bases, with 14 bases between the two germline ends. The CDR3 runs to 15 residues. As DNA, the CDR3 is TGCGCCAGCAGCCAGGCTCTTCGGAGGGACACTGAAGCTTTCTTT. Its translation is CASSQALRRDTEAFF.

J is TRBJ2-2 and V is TRBV5-6; D might be TRBD2 (5 bases). The CDR3 totals 15 residues. The V gene lost 4 bases and the J gene lost 4 bases, with 14 bases spanning the gap. Germline values: CDR1 SGHDT, CDR2 YYEEEE. Here the CDR3 reads CASSELVEITGELFF. For the CDR3, the DNA is TGTGCCAGCAGCGAACTAGTGGAGATCACCGGGGAGCTGTTTTTT.

This sequence joins TRBV27 and TRBJ1-1; 7 nucleotides agree with TRBD1. The length of the CDR3 is 16 residues. The germline V gene encodes CDR1 MNHEY and CDR2 SMNVEV (reference sequence). V gave up 7 bases and J gave up 0 bases; unmatched junction bases: 11. The CDR3: CASTPRAGGMNTEAFF. DNA of the CDR3: TGTGCCAGCACCCCCCGGGCAGGGGGGATGAACACTGAAGCTTTCTTT.

J is TRBJ2-7 and V is TRBV4-3; possibly TRBD1 for D (6 bases). Germline-derived CDR1 and CDR2 are LGHNA and YSLEER. The CDR3 covers 14 residues. V was trimmed by 3 bases and J by 4 bases, leaving 13 bases between them. The CDR3 sequence: CASSQDRTVYEQYF. CDR3 DNA sequence: TGCGCCAGCAGCCAGGACCGGACAGTATACGAGCAGTACTTC.